A single T cell receptor beta chain is shown here with its context. The table lists this clone with a count of one. Its binding antigen is unknown. Base-call qualities are not available, and no considerably larger clone is one nucleotide away. Receptor libraries were prepared by the immunoSEQ multiplex PCR assay. The multiplex PCR relied on a mix of 60 forward primers for TCR Vbeta segments and 13 reverse primers for TCR Jbeta segments. Amplification of the CDR3 region of rearranged TCR beta genes was performed with a multiplex PCR assay on genomic DNA. The Illumina HiSeq System was used to sequence the amplified TCR beta libraries as 87-base-pair reads. The authors' pipeline ran thus. A later analysis tallied 70 million to 100 million unique TCR beta chains across the approximately 670 repertoires, and around 10 million of those chains were shared by two or more donors. Raw reads were error-corrected and collapsed into unique sequences with a nearest-neighbor algorithm that merged closely related sequences to remove PCR and sequencing errors. Alignment of CDR3 sequences to IMGT reference sequences was used to assign V, D and J gene segments. For a sequence to be retained, at least a six-nucleotide match to both a V gene segment and a J gene segment was required. A rearrangement was called productive if the CDR3 had no stop codons and remained in frame with V and J, and every other rearrangement was called non-productive. Following IMGT convention, CDR3 was defined as the stretch from the second conserved V-encoded cysteine to the conserved J-encoded phenylalanine. Sequences without an unambiguous match to a single V gene segment were excluded from the earlier analysis of approximately 600 of the donors. An earlier analysis of 587 of the donors classified V segments as functional when productive rearrangements were above 56.7% and as segregating when the standard deviation between donors was above 5%. A statistical classification framework was built for diagnosing cytomegalovirus status from the catalog of TCR beta chain sequences. In a later analysis, TCR nucleotide sequences were compared against IMGT/GENE-DB human TR gene sequences so that V and J genes could be assigned. Using the TCRdist pipeline, a later analysis assigned CDR3 sequences along with most-parsimonious VDJ recombination scenarios. A later analysis defined each TCR beta chain by its CDR3 amino acid sequence plus V-gene family, and excluded reads lacking a unique V-gene family. To address suspected cross-contamination and a sequencing artifact, a later analysis removed under 600 highly shared, low-generation-probability nucleotide sequences. For each public chain, a later analysis derived a clonal expansion index from normalized ranks of inferred template counts within each repertoire. In a later analysis, generation probabilities were computed using a VDJ recombination model fitted to out-of-frame rearrangements, and the results were checked against IGoR. Hypergeometric tests were used in a later analysis to score TCR-TCR, TCR-HLA and TCR-CMV co-occurrence, with a repertoire-size bias correction applied to the TCR pairs. In a later analysis, false discovery rates were estimated by permuting HLA or CMV assignments 20 times. A later analysis grouped co-occurring TCRs with DBSCAN, adding TCRdist sequence similarity when clustering within HLA-allele-positive subsets. For co-occurrence clustering, repertoires with fewer than 30,000 or more than 120,000 public chains were excluded, along with four to six repertoires with anomalous nucleotide sharing. What TCRdb holds here is the immuneACCESS table cut down to in-frame rearrangements. Part of the clones is not present; checked against another copy, under half of the missing clones reflect an unresolved V gene, and the others are unexplained. D and trimming come from the DNA, and the V and J calls and clone size come from that table. The sample has 280,000 or so clones on record, 85% to 90% of them singletons. The top ten clonotypes cover roughly 2.1% of the sample.

The germline V gene specifies LGHNT as CDR1 and FRNRAP as CDR2. Measured from the cysteine to the phenylalanine, the CDR3 is 17 residues long. Of the read, only the CDR3 DNA is kept; its 51 bases are in frame from base 1. This sample stems from a study of cytomegalovirus exposure and HLA in healthy donors (dated by TCRdb to 2016 to 2017). Regarding the complete study: An earlier analysis of some 550 of the donors reported roughly 300 Gb of sequence data and 117 million unique TCR beta sequences from roughly 180 million T cells. An early release that covered about 600 HLA-typed donors contained around 300 gigabases of sequencing data and approximately 85 million unique TCR sequences. Of the 300 to 500 genotyped donors, roughly 80% were placed in the genetic ancestry cluster associated with self-reported Caucasian donors. The aim of the study was to test whether cataloging public T cell receptors could identify signatures of past pathogen exposure. Using immunosequencing, the study profiled T cell repertoires from 640 or so subjects and related those repertoires to cytomegalovirus serostatus. Besides the first cohort of approximately 710 subjects, a separate validation cohort made up of some 110 different subjects was used. To predict cytomegalovirus infection status, the study combined high-throughput TCR immunosequencing, statistical association of individual TCRs with disease status, and machine learning. To study patterns of TCR occurrence, a later analysis re-analyzed previously published TCR beta repertoires from 550 to 800 donors and added high-resolution HLA genotyping. In the later analysis, no new phenotypic data were used to find candidate immune exposures; instead, reliance was placed on TCR beta sequences and their occurrence across donors. In an earlier analysis of roughly 540 of the donors, high-throughput TCR beta sequencing was used to judge whether each TCR beta V gene segment behaved as functional or pseudogenic. Donor age, sex, ethnicity and CMV serostatus were compiled together with the repertoire data. In a later genetic analysis, genome-wide SNP genotypes for 398 of the 666 donors were used, and that subset was treated as a discovery cohort. All discovery cohort repertoires had been generated on a single sequencing platform. Class I and class II HLA loci were covered by the typing at four-digit resolution. Typing coverage differed by locus: A, B, C, DRB1 and DQB1 were typed in roughly 629-640 donors, DQA1 in 500 to 550, DPA1 in approximately 610, and DPB1 in just under 480. Roughly 5 DR-DQ haplotypes were handled as single units for association and clustering, since linkage in the cohort was strong. On average, 235,054 unique TCR beta nucleotide sequences were sequenced per donor among a few hundred genotyped donors of the cohort, with around 19% of those sequences being non-productive.

The cohort comprised hundreds of healthy bone marrow donors. Cohort members were all nominally healthy when sampled, although unrecorded immune exposures were likely present. The donor tested CMV seronegative, placing the donor among the 350 or so seronegative members of the cohort. A peripheral blood sample was provided by each donor, and peripheral blood mononuclear cells were used for TCR beta sequencing. The Qiagen DNeasy Blood Extraction Kit was used to extract genomic DNA from the blood cell samples. The investigation overall reported the following: V-gene and J-gene trimming of TCR beta chains was associated with a missense DCLRE1C variant in a later genetic analysis, and the association was replicated in an independent cohort. While some public TCRs were present in many individuals, most TCR sequences turned up only very rarely across donors. In this cohort, only TCR beta chains were sequenced, and detectable features were limited by the absence of alpha or paired-chain data. A later genetic analysis reported fewer N-insertions in productive TCRs among donors in an Asian-associated ancestry cluster than the roughly 620-donor mean. Because counts were too low, 15 to 20 rarely observed V segments, including chromosome 9 orphons, were excluded from the earlier analysis of 587 of the donors. Some IMGT-functional V segments, including TRBV6-2 and TRBV6-3, could not be told apart with the 87-base-pair reads, so those segments were excluded. Because HLA typing was missing for some donors at each locus, association tests included only the typed subset. In a later analysis, TCR association rates were found to vary across HLA loci, with the most associated TCRs seen for DRB1 alleles and the fewest for HLA-C alleles. A further reported finding was that TCR beta sequences accurately predicted the HLA-A and HLA-B alleles for most subjects in the first cohort. Strong co-occurrence of HLA alleles, especially DR and DQ, made assigning TCR associations to individual alleles difficult. An earlier analysis of approximately 590 of the donors showed that most TCR beta V segments appeared in productive rearrangements either about 90% or about 30% of the time, which broadly matched IMGT annotations. The only immune exposure information available for the cohort was CMV serostatus. In a later analysis, HLA-associated TCR beta chains were found to be more clonally expanded and to have lower generation probabilities than equally common non-associated chains. Correlated functional status among segregating V segments might reflect linkage disequilibrium, but an unknown experimental factor could not be ruled out. In the study, approximately 160 TCR beta chains were listed as associated with cytomegalovirus. The authors suggested that the approach could potentially be generalized to other disease states and immunological phenotypes. The classifier was reported to diagnose cytomegalovirus status with high specificity and sensitivity in both the original cohort and the validation cohort. A later analysis associated about 17,000 TCR beta sequences with specific HLA alleles at a false discovery rate of 0.05. According to a later analysis, most CMV-associated TCR beta chains appeared to be HLA-restricted, and the HLA associations seemed to be driven largely by CMV exposure. In a later analysis, several top co-occurrence clusters were reported to appear linked to parvovirus B19, influenza, CMV and Epstein-Barr virus. In vitro tests confirmed that a few of the cytomegalovirus-associated TCR beta chains recognize cytomegalovirus antigens. Roughly uniform sequencing depth across donors was assumed in presence/absence analyses, although this assumption may not hold. A cluster of highly shared sequence variants was judged likely to represent a technical artifact of the sequencing pipeline.

The V and J genes are TRBV12-5 and TRBJ2-5; the D gene is perhaps TRBD1, from 6 matching bases. The DNA end is a closer match to TRBJ2-7, so the J assignment may be wrong. The sequenced sample consisted of PBMCs. The source is a young woman in good health and CMV-seronegative. CDR3 protein: CASGLTTRQASYYEQYF. DNA sequence: TGTGCTAGTGGTTTGACCACGAGACAGGCGAGTTACTACGAGCAGTACTTC.